The source of this T cell receptor beta chain is a study of blood T cell repertoires in COVID-19. Whole-study context: The United States, Italy and Spain were the sources of the acute and convalescent COVID-19 samples.

This CDR3 region has 15 residues. Trimming took 5 bases from V and 5 from J; bases not matched to a gene: 11. CDR1 SGHTA and CDR2 FQGNSA come from the germline V gene. Authors' data handling: Estimation of nucleated cell counts relied on the amplification of reference gene primers. Generated by immunoSEQ multiplex PCR, the TCRdb table keeps only in-frame clones and is missing some. That table supplies the V and J calls and clone size; D and trimming were determined from the DNA. The table includes approximately 470,000 clones, roughly 90% detected once. This sequence was found in a woman between 18 and 29 years old who had recovered from COVID-19. The specimen sequenced was PBMCs or T cells enriched from blood (not recorded which). The rearrangement joins TRBV7-2 to TRBJ2-7; 8 bases line up with TRBD2. CDR3 sequence: CASSPARGGAHEQYF. CDR3 coding DNA: TGTGCCAGCAGCCCGGCCCGGGGGGGGGCACACGAGCAGTACTTC.